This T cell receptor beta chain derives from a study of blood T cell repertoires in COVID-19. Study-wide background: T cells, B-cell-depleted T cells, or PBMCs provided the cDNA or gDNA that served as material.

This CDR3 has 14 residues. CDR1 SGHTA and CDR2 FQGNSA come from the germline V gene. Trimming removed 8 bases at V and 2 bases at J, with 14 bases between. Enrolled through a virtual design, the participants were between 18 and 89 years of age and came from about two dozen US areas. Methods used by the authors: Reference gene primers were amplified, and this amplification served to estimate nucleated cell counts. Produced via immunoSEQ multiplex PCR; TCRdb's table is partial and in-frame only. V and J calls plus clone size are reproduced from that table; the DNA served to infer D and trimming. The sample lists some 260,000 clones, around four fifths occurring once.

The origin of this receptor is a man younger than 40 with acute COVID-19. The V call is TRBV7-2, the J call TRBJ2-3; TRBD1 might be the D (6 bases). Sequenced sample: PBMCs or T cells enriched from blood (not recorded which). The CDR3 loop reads CASGRGQLTDTQYF. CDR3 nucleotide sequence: TGTGCCAGCGGTCGGGGACAACTCACAGATACGCAGTATTTT. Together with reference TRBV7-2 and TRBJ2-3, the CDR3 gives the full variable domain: GAGVSQSPSNKVTEKGKDVELRCDPISGHTALYWYRQSLGQGLEFLIYFQGNSAPDKSGLPSDRFSAERTGGSVSTLTIQRTQQEDSAVYLCASGRGQLTDTQYFGPGTRLTVL.